The rows below give T cell receptor beta chains drawn from one sample of a study of shared clonotypes between healthy human individuals. Assay: immunoSEQ multiplex PCR; the TCRdb copy retains only in-frame clones and omits some. The sample yields around 2.1 million clones, approximately 94% seen once. Sequenced input: naive CD8+ T cells from PBMCs. The receptors come from a man younger than 35 in good health. Some clones in this sample may be carry-over from other donors' samples. Both conserved end residues are part of each CDR3. A D gene is named only where the DNA matches it firmly.

V: TRBV10-3; length: 15; J: TRBJ2-3; D: TRBD2; DNA: TGTGCCATCTCCCTAGCGGGAGGGCGGGCAGATACGCAGTATTTT; CDR3: CAISLAGGRADTQYF
V: TRBV7-9; length: 16; J: TRBJ2-4; D: TRBD2; DNA: TGTGCCAGCAGCTCCGGGACTAGCGTAGCCAAAAACATTCAGTACTTC; CDR3: CASSSGTSVAKNIQYF
V: TRBV29-1; length: 11; J: TRBJ2-7; D: NA; DNA: TGCAGCGTCCTCGTCTCCTACGAGCAGTACTTC; CDR3: CSVLVSYEQYF
V: TRBV27; length: 13; J: TRBJ2-7; D: NA; DNA: TGTGCCAGCGGGGGACTTGGATCCTACGAGCAGTACTTC; CDR3: CASGGLGSYEQYF
V: TRBV10-3; length: 14; J: TRBJ2-7; D: NA; DNA: TGTGCCATCAGTGAACCGACGCTCTCCTACGAGCAGTACTTC; CDR3: CAISEPTLSYEQYF
V: TRBV27; length: 14; J: TRBJ2-7; D: TRBD1; DNA: TGTGCCAGCAGTTCCCAACAGGGGGCGTTGGAGCAGTACTTC; CDR3: CASSSQQGALEQYF
V: TRBV27; length: 15; J: TRBJ2-7; D: TRBD2; DNA: TGTGCCAGCAGGCTAGCTAGCGGGGTTTCCTACGAGCAGTACTTC; CDR3: CASRLASGVSYEQYF
V: TRBV7-9; length: 15; J: TRBJ2-3; D: TRBD2; DNA: TGTGCCAGCAGCTTAGGGGGAAGAAGCGGGGTCTTCCAGTATTTT; CDR3: CASSLGGRSGVFQYF
V: TRBV30; length: 12; J: TRBJ1-2; D: NA; DNA: TGTGCCTGGAGTGAGGGGCTTGTAGGCTACACCTTC; CDR3: CAWSEGLVGYTF
V: TRBV7-9; length: 15; J: TRBJ2-7; D: NA; DNA: TGTGCCAGCAGCTTAGGGTCTGCGAGAGTACGTCGGCAGTACTTC; CDR3: CASSLGSARVRRQYF